This T cell receptor beta chain was documented in a study of cytomegalovirus exposure and HLA in healthy donors. About the research overall: As an earlier analysis found, about 200 million T cells yielded some 120 million unique TCR beta sequences. Among about 380 genotyped donors, about 80% fell in the Caucasian-associated ancestry cluster. Notes on the study in general: The study carried out a later analysis of TCR beta sequences. It associated some 17,000 of them with specific HLA alleles at a false discovery rate of 0.05.

With 60 Vbeta and 13 Jbeta primers, the PCR was carried out. Sequenced by immunoSEQ multiplex PCR; TCRdb stores in-frame clones only, minus some. The sample yields roughly 120,000 clones, of which the top ten take up 6.8%. With 1 base clipped from V and 1 base from J, the junction kept 1 base outside the gene matches. The CDR3 covers 16 residues. Germline V gene lookup returns CDR1 SGDLS and CDR2 YYNGEE. A word on this clone: Its antigen is unidentified.

The chain links TRBV9 to TRBJ2-2, with 10 bases identical to TRBD2. This clonotype was obtained from a man between 40 and 49 years old in good health and CMV-seropositive. Sequences were obtained from PBMCs. Here the CDR3 reads CASSVSGRGNTGELFF. The CDR3 DNA reads TGTGCCAGCAGCGTAAGCGGGAGGGGGAACACCGGGGAGCTGTTTTTT.